One sample yielded the 15 T cell receptor beta chains listed below, sequenced in a study of T cells in Graves' hyperthyroidism and ophthalmopathy. The CDR3 regions of TCR beta were amplified from RNA transcripts. In the first-round RT-PCR of the TCR CDR3, the HTBI primer set was used. TCRdb analysed the multiplex PCR reads with MiXCR anew, one entry per CDR3 protein. The table has 300,000 to 500,000 distinct CDR3 sequences, 15% seen once. The sample was blood. The receptor source for this set is a young woman with Graves' hyperthyroidism.

This clonotype was counted between two and nine times. The chain combines TRBV18 with TRBJ2-7; 8 nucleotides match TRBD1. This CDR3 has 14 residues. V shed 4 bases and J 6 bases; nucleotides not matched to a gene: 8. The germline V gene encodes CDR1 KGHSH and CDR2 LQKENI. The CDR3 bases are TGTGCCAGCTCACGTGGGCAGGGGGCTATCGAGCAGTACTTC. It encodes CASSRGQGAIEQYF.

This clonotype showed up many times. Here the CDR3 DNA reads TGTGCCAGCAGTTTAGCCCCAGGGGGCCTGAACACTGAAGCTTTCTTT. Protein product: CASSLAPGGLNTEAFF. The rearrangement joins TRBV12-3 or TRBV12-4 to TRBJ1-1, with 8 bases fitting TRBD1. The J segment lost 0 bases and the V segment lost 0 bases, leaving 3 bases of the junction unmatched. The CDR3 is 16 amino acids.

This clonotype was detected many times. The rearrangement links TRBV6-1 to TRBJ1-5; D call uncertain. The CDR3 has 15 amino acids. Germline CDR1 is MNHNS and CDR2 is SASEGT. Trimming removed 8 bases at V and 0 bases at J, with 14 bases between. CDR3 DNA: TGTGCCAGCCTGGGTGGGCCGAGTAGCAATCAGCCCCAGCATTTT. Its protein product is CASLGGPSSNQPQHF.

This clonotype was found many times. The chain carries TRBV28 and TRBJ2-1, with 8 bases fitting TRBD1. The CDR3 covers 15 residues. The germline CDR1 and CDR2 sequences are MDHEN and SYDVKM. V lost 4 bases and J lost 7; bases outside the gene matches: 9. CDR3 DNA sequence: TGTGCCAGCAGTTCTCCCGGACAGGGTGGTAATGAGCAGTTCTTC. This translates into CASSSPGQGGNEQFF.

The rearrangement links TRBV5-6 to TRBJ1-1, with D possibly matching TRBD1 (5 bases). Germline CDR1 is SGHDT and CDR2 is YYEEEE. V was cut by 4 bases and J by 3 bases, with 16 bases left in between. The CDR3 is 15 residues long. The CDR3 nucleotides are TGTGCCAGCAGCAGCTACAGGTTAGAGGACACTGAAGCTTTCTTT. Translating it yields CASSSYRLEDTEAFF.

This clonotype was recorded many times. This chain connects TRBV7-2 to TRBJ2-3; D unresolved. CDR1 SGHTA and CDR2 FQGNSA come from the germline V gene. The V and J ends lost 4 bases and 4 bases respectively, with 15 bases between them. The CDR3 runs to 15 residues. CDR3 sequence: CASSWAAAVADTQYF. The CDR3 DNA follows: TGTGCCAGCAGCTGGGCTGCGGCGGTAGCAGATACGCAGTATTTT. Based on the CDR3 plus reference TRBV7-2 and TRBJ2-3, the full variable domain is GAGVSQSPSNKVTEKGKDVELRCDPISGHTALYWYRQSLGQGLEFLIYFQGNSAPDKSGLPSDRFSAERTGGSVSTLTIQRTQQEDSAVYLCASSWAAAVADTQYFGPGTRLTVL.

This clonotype was observed a handful of times. The V and J genes are TRBV5-1 and TRBJ2-7, with a possible D match to TRBD1 (5 bases). Trimming shortened V by 2 bases and J by 3 bases, and 12 bases separated the two germline ends. The CDR3 totals 14 residues. Germline CDR1 is SGHRS and CDR2 is YFSETQ. The CDR3 reads CASSFSGADYEQYF. Here the CDR3 DNA reads TGCGCCAGCAGCTTTTCTGGGGCTGACTACGAGCAGTACTTC.

This clonotype was seen many times. The chain uses TRBV20-1 and TRBJ1-5; weak D call: TRBD1 (6 bases). Germline CDR1 reads DFQATT; CDR2 reads SNEGSKA (reference sequence). V was cut by 0 bases and J by 0 bases, with 12 bases left in between. The length of the CDR3 is 16 residues. CDR3 sequence reads: CSARDTQGHSNQPQHF. CDR3 bases: TGCAGTGCTAGAGACACTCAGGGGCATAGCAATCAGCCCCAGCATTTT.

This clonotype was detected a few times. The chain joins TRBV12-3 or TRBV12-4 to TRBJ1-2, with D possibly TRBD1 on 6 matching bases. This CDR3 region has 13 residues. V was trimmed by 4 bases and J by 6 bases, leaving 12 bases between them. The CDR3 loop is CASSSGPGDGYTF. In DNA, the CDR3 is TGTGCCAGCAGTTCCGGACCAGGGGATGGCTACACCTTC.

The genes are TRBV6-5 and TRBJ1-5, with D unclear. V shed 4 bases and J shed 4 bases, with 8 bases lying between them. CDR3 size: 13 residues. From germline, CDR1 is MNHEY and CDR2 SVGAGI. The CDR3 coding sequence is TGTGCCAGCAGTTTTCGACGTAATCAGCCCCAGCATTTT. It specifies CASSFRRNQPQHF.

At least ten counts were recorded for this clonotype. The gene calls are TRBV2 and TRBJ1-4; 8 bases fit TRBD1. J was trimmed by 7 bases and V by 6 bases; bases with no gene match: 13. There are 16 residues in the CDR3. Germline V lookup: CDR1 SNHLY, CDR2 FYNNEI. The CDR3 sequence: CASSGLGQGGIEKLFF. The DNA of the CDR3 is TGTGCCAGCAGCGGACTAGGACAGGGCGGGATTGAAAAACTGTTTTTT.

This clonotype appeared a few times. CDR3 in DNA: TGTGCCAGCAGTGAACTCCCATTAGCTGGTAGCACAGATACGCAGTATTTT. Its translation is CASSELPLAGSTDTQYF. This chain uses TRBV2 with TRBJ2-3, with D unresolved. V was clipped by 2 bases and J by 0 bases, with 15 bases between them. Germline assignment: CDR1 SNHLY and CDR2 FYNNEI. CDR3 size: 17 residues.

This clonotype was detected ten times or more. The J gene is TRBJ2-5, the V gene TRBV7-9; 8 positions agree with TRBD2. There are 16 residues in the CDR3. Germline CDR1 and CDR2: SEHNR and FQNEAQ (reference sequence). After removal of 8 bases from V and 0 bases from J, the junction contained 11 bases not matched to a gene. Here the CDR3 reads CASGASASGYQETQYF. CDR3 nucleotides: TGTGCCAGCGGGGCCTCGGCTAGCGGGTACCAAGAGACCCAGTACTTC.

The chain is built from TRBV7-8 and TRBJ2-7, with 8 bases fitting TRBD1. This CDR3 comprises 16 residues. Germline V gene lookup returns CDR1 SGHVS and CDR2 FQNEAQ. J gave up 4 bases and V 0 bases, and 8 bases lay outside the gene matches. CDR3 DNA sequence: TGTGCCAGCAGCTTAGCGCTGAGACAGGGGTCGTACGAGCAGTACTTC. This codes for CASSLALRQGSYEQYF.

The chain employs TRBV5-6 and TRBJ2-7, with D unresolved. The CDR3 contains 16 residues. Trimming removed 0 bases at V and 9 bases at J, with 22 bases between. Germline CDR1 and CDR2: SGHDT and YYEEEE. The CDR3 coding sequence is TGTGCCAGCAGCTTGGACGGGCAGTCAATCCTACGGGTGCAGTACTTC. Its translation is CASSLDGQSILRVQYF.